This T cell receptor beta chain appears in the sequencing data of a study of blood T cells in healthy people across ages. Study-wide results and limits: Bulk PBMC profiling left naive and antigen-experienced comparisons inconclusive.

In terms of origin and age, donors were healthy Caucasian individuals from Russia aged about 6 to 90. There were at least 5 micrograms of total RNA extracted from every sample. The use of a sample-barcoded 5' primer and a J-beta primer mix characterized a second PCR of about 7 to 12 cycles. Sequencing yielded, for each sample, at least 3 million paired-end reads carrying CDR3. Each CDR3 protein is one row after TCRdb ran MiXCR on the 5' RACE reads. The sample shows roughly 700,000 distinct CDR3 sequences, roughly 50% of them seen only once. The CDR3 length is 15 residues. Trimming at V came to 6 bases and at J to 6 bases, leaving 8 bases not matched to a gene. Germline V gene data show CDR1 as DFQATT and CDR2 as SNEGSKA (reference sequence). To note about this clonotype: Its antigen is not known.

The TCR sequence derives from a woman aged 60 to 75 in good health. This chain joins TRBV20-1 and TRBJ2-3; 14 positions match TRBD2. The sample was blood. The CDR3 bases are TGCAGTGCAACCCGGGGACTAGCGGGAGCTGATACGCAGTATTTT. Translating gives CSATRGLAGADTQYF.